This T cell receptor beta chain is drawn from a study of beta chain features in type 1 diabetes. The study, taken as a whole, reports: PCR might preferentially amplify shorter templates, equally in patients and controls.

This clone was counted between two and nine times. What it binds is not known. A sort by CD45RO/CCR7/CD25/CD127/CD95/CD27 yielded CD4+ naive, central memory, regulatory and stem cell-like memory cells. Expressed TCRB transcripts were sequenced because the isolated RNA had all been reverse transcribed beforehand. About 3.57 million reads were obtained on average from naive, central memory and regulatory T cell samples. Generated by immunoSEQ multiplex PCR, the TCRdb table keeps only in-frame clones and is missing some. The sample yields 200,000 to 250,000 clones, approximately 10% seen once. This TCR came from a man aged 18 to 35 in good health. Sequences were obtained from central memory CD4+ T cells from blood.

The CDR3 protein is CASSPGGGIKENQPQHF. DNA for the CDR3: TGTGCCAGCAGCCCGGGAGGGGGAATTAAGGAGAATCAGCCCCAGCATTTT. The gene calls are TRBV5-4 and TRBJ1-5; a weak D match, TRBD1 (6 bases). V gave up 4 bases and J gave up 4 bases, with 21 bases separating them. This CDR3 contains 17 residues. Germline CDR1 is SGHNT and CDR2 is YYREEE (reference sequence). Full variable domain (remainder filled in from reference TRBV5-4 and TRBJ1-5): ETGVTQSPTHLIKTRGQQVTLRCSSQSGHNTVSWYQQALGQGPQFIFQYYREEENGRGNFPPRFSGLQFPNYSSELNVNALELDDSALYLCASSPGGGIKENQPQHFGDGTRLSIL.